What follows is one TCR beta chain and its context. Its specificity is unknown. The data are from a study of T cells in Graves' hyperthyroidism and ophthalmopathy. Study findings and constraints: Most expanded thyroid clonotypes above 0.001 recurred in blood.

RNA transcripts served as the template for amplifying TCR beta CDR3 regions. First-round RT-PCR targeting the TCR CDR3 was performed with the HTBI primer set. TCRdb re-analysed the multiplex PCR reads in MiXCR, keeping a single row per CDR3 protein. The sample contains approximately 250,000 distinct CDR3 sequences, almost 25% of which appear only once. Germline V gene sequence: CDR1 MNHEY, CDR2 SMNVEV (reference sequence). The V gene lost 0 bases and the J gene lost 4 bases, with 12 bases spanning the gap. The CDR3 runs 15 residues. Input material: blood. V is TRBV27 and J is TRBJ1-2, with a tentative D call TRBD1 (5 bases). This clonotype was sampled from a woman aged 40 to 55 with Graves' ophthalmopathy. CDR3 in DNA: TGTGCCAGCAGTTTATCGTATGGGGCTACCTATGGCTACACCTTC. Amino acid sequence: CASSLSYGATYGYTF.